The clone carrying this T cell receptor (beta chain) was counted a single time. Sequenced by immunoSEQ multiplex PCR; TCRdb stores in-frame clones only, minus some. The sample comprises approximately 59,000 clones, roughly 96% of which are singletons, and 2.5% to 3.5% rests with the top ten. These data belong to a study of technical replicates of blood from four donors. V shed 2 bases, J shed 3 bases, and the junction held 5 bases outside the gene matches. The CDR3 runs 16 residues. Germline V gene sequence: CDR1 MNHEY, CDR2 SVGAGI. The chain recombines TRBV6-5 with TRBJ2-3, with 10 bases fitting TRBD2. The origin of this receptor is a human donor in good health. Some clones in this sample may be carry-over from other donors' samples. The sample taken for sequencing was PBMCs. In DNA form, the CDR3 reads TGTGCCAGCAGTTACACCGGACTAGCGGATACAGATACGCAGTATTTT. Amino acid sequence: CASSYTGLADTDTQYF.